Included here is one T cell receptor beta chain sequence, with context. This may come from a read error, since a much larger clone is one base off. The identical CDR3 is also encoded by other nucleotide sequences in the sample. This sample stems from a study of cytotoxic CD8 clonotypes in ibrutinib-treated CLL. V lost 4 bases to trimming and J lost 6 bases, with 10 bases between them. The CDR3 sequence is 13 residues long. Germline V gives CDR1 MRHNA, CDR2 SNTAGT. Only in-frame clones appear in the TCRdb table, and some are missing; sequencing was by immunoSEQ multiplex PCR. The sample lists roughly 220,000 clones, 75% to 85% occurring once.

This TCR was sampled from a human donor with chronic lymphocytic leukemia. Here the sequenced sample was PBMCs, taken after 12 months of ibrutinib treatment. This sequence joins TRBV6-4 and TRBJ1-5; D unclear. The DNA of the CDR3 is TGTGCCAGCAGTGCCGGGGAGGGTCAGCCCCAGCATTTT. It is translated as CASSAGEGQPQHF.